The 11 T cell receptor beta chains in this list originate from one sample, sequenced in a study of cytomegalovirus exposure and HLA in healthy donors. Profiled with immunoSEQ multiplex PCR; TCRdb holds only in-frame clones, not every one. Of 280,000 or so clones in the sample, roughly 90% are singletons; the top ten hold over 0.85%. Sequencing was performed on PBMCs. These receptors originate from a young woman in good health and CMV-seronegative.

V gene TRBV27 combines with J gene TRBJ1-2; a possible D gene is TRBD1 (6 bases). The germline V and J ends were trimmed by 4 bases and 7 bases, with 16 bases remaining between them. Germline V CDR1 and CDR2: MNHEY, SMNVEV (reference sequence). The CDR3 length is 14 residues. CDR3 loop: CASSSGALMGGYTF. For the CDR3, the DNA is TGTGCCAGCAGTTCAGGGGCCCTAATGGGTGGCTACACCTTC.

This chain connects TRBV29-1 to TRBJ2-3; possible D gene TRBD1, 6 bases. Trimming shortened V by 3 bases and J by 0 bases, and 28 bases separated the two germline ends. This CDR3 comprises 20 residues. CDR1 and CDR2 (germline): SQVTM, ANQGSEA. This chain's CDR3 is CSVDSRVNWTVFSSTDTQYF. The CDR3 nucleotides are TGCAGCGTTGATTCCAGGGTGAACTGGACAGTCTTCTCGAGCACAGATACGCAGTATTTT.

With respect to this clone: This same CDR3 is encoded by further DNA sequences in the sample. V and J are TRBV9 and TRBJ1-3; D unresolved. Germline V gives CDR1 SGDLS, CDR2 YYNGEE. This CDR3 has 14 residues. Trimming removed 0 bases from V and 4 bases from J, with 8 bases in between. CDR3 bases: TGTGCCAGCAGCGTAGATAGCTCAGGAAACACCATATATTTT. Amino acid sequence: CASSVDSSGNTIYF.

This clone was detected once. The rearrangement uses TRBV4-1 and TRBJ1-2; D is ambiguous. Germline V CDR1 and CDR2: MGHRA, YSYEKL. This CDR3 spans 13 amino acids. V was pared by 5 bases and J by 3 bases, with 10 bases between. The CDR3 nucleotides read TGCGCCAGCAGCGGTGGCAGCGACTATGGCTACACCTTC. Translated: CASSGGSDYGYTF.

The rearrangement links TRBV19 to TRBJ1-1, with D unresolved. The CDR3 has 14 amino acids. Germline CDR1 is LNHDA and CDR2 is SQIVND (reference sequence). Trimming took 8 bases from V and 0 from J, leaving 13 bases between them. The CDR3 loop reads CASEEGGVNTEAFF. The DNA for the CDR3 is TGTGCCAGTGAGGAGGGCGGAGTGAACACTGAAGCTTTCTTT. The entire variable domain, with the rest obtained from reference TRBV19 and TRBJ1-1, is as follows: DGGITQSPKYLFRKEGQNVTLSCEQNLNHDAMYWYRQDPGQGLRLIYYSQIVNDFQKGDIAEGYSVSREKKESFPLTVTSAQKNPTAFYLCASEEGGVNTEAFFGQGTRLTVV.

In DNA, the CDR3 is TGTGCCACCAGCATAGCTAGCGGAGCCTACGAGCAGTACTTC. Amino acid sequence: CATSIASGAYEQYF. The chain couples TRBV15 to TRBJ2-7; 7 nucleotides line up with TRBD2. This CDR3 has 14 residues. Germline V gene sequence: CDR1 LNHNV, CDR2 YYDKDF (reference sequence). The V segment lost 4 bases and the J segment 2 bases; nucleotides outside the gene matches: 5.

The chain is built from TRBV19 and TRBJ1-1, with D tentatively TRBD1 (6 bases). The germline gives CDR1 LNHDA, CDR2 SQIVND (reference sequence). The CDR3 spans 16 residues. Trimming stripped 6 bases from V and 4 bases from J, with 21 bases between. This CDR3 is CASSHTAGAGSTEAFF. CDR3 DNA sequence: TGTGCCAGTAGCCACACTGCAGGGGCAGGCTCCACTGAAGCTTTCTTT.

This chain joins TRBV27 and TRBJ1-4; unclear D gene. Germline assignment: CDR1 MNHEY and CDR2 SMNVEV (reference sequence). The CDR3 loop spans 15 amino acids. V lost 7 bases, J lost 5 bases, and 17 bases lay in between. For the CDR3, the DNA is TGTGCCAGCAAGCCCGGGGTATTGAGGAATGAAAAACTGTTTTTT. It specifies CASKPGVLRNEKLFF.

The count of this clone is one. The CDR3 sequence: CATSRSHPRGRPSLNEKLFF. The CDR3 DNA is TGTGCCACCAGCAGATCCCACCCCAGGGGCCGACCGAGTCTTAATGAAAAACTGTTTTTT. The V call is TRBV15, the J call TRBJ1-4; TRBD1 is a possible D gene (6 bases). The CDR3 has 20 amino acids. Germline V gives CDR1 LNHNV, CDR2 YYDKDF (reference sequence). V was trimmed by 2 bases and J by 4 bases, leaving 26 bases between them.

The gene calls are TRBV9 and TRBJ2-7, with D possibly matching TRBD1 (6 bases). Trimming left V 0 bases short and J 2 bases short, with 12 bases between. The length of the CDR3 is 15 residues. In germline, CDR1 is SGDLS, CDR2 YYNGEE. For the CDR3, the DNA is TGTGCCAGCAGCGTAGCGGCAGGGGATACCTACGAGCAGTACTTC. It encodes CASSVAAGDTYEQYF.

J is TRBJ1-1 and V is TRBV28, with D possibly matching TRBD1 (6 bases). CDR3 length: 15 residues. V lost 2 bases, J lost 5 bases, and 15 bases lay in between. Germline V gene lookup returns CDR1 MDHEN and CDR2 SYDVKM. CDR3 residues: CASSLRETGKTEAFF. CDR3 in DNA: TGTGCCAGCAGTTTAAGAGAAACAGGGAAAACTGAAGCTTTCTTT.